This is a list of T cell receptor beta chains from one sample in a study of blood T cell repertoires in COVID-19. Sequenced by immunoSEQ multiplex PCR; TCRdb stores in-frame clones only, minus some. The repertoire includes under 150,000 clones, about 89% of them detected once, and under 3% sits in the top ten. Sequencing was done on a sample of peripheral blood. These receptors were taken from a man in his fifties or sixties with active COVID-19. Each CDR3 is given with its conserved first and last residue. A D gene is named only where the DNA matches it firmly. Clone size is not always given. Where it is, it says once, few, many or a class for expanded clones.

-	TRBV18	TRBJ2-7	-	TGTGCCAGCTCACCCCGGTCGGGACAGGTAGCGGGCTCCTACGAGCAGTACTTC	CASSPRSGQVAGSYEQYF
-	TRBV12-3/TRBV12-4	TRBJ2-3	-	TGTGCGAGTGCTAGCACAGATACGCAGTATTTT	CASASTDTQYF
-	TRBV4-3	TRBJ2-1	TRBD2	TGCGCCAGCAGCCAAGATCGATTGCGGGGGGGCAATGAGCAGTTCTTC	CASSQDRLRGGNEQFF
-	TRBV3-1/TRBV3-2	TRBJ1-5	-	TGTGCCAGCAGCCAAACAGGGATTCTGGGCCAGCCCCAGCATTTT	CASSQTGILGQPQHF
-	TRBV3-1/TRBV3-2	TRBJ1-5	-	TGTGCCAGCAGCCAAGGTACCGGTTTCCAGCCCCAGCATTTT	CASSQGTGFQPQHF
-	TRBV4-1	TRBJ1-5	-	TGCGCCAGCAGCCAAGATCCGGGGAAGGGTCGGCCCCAGCATTTT	CASSQDPGKGRPQHF
few	TRBV5-1	TRBJ1-6	-	TGCGCCAGCAGCTTGACCGGGAGCTCCTATAATTCACCCCTCCACTTT	CASSLTGSSYNSPLHF
once	TRBV18	TRBJ2-7	-	TGTGCCAGCTCACTTTCCCAGGTAAACTACGAGCAGTACTTC	CASSLSQVNYEQYF
-	TRBV5-1	TRBJ2-5	-	TGCGCCAGCAGCTCTCCAGGGAAGGAGACCCAGTACTTC	CASSSPGKETQYF
-	TRBV7-2	TRBJ1-6	-	TGTGCCAGCAGCAGACAGGCCCTTAATTCACCCCTCCACTTT	CASSRQALNSPLHF
-	TRBV30	TRBJ2-2	TRBD1	TGTGCCTGGAAGGGGGCGCTTCGCACCGGGGAGCTGTTTTTT	CAWKGALRTGELFF
once	TRBV7-9	TRBJ2-3	-	TGTGCCAGCACTTCCGGGGATACGCAGTATTTT	CASTSGDTQYF
-	TRBV2	TRBJ2-7	TRBD1	TGTGCCAGCAGTGAAGCGGGGGGACAGGGGTACGAGCAGTACTTC	CASSEAGGQGYEQYF
-	TRBV27	TRBJ1-1	TRBD1	TGTGCCAGCAGTTTATCCGGGCAGGGGGCTGAAGCTTTCTTT	CASSLSGQGAEAFF
-	TRBV19	TRBJ1-1	TRBD1	TGTGCCAGCTGCCCAGGGGGCCTTCTAGCCCACGAAGCTTTCTTT	CASCPGGLLAHEAFF
-	TRBV5-4	TRBJ2-2	TRBD2	TGTGCCAGCAGCCCGGGCCCAGCGGGGGAGACCTTGGCCACCGGGGAGCTGTTTTTT	CASSPGPAGETLATGELFF
-	TRBV4-2	TRBJ2-2	-	TGTGCCAGCAGCCAAGGGGCGGGGGCGGACGGGGAGCTGTTTTTT	CASSQGAGADGELFF
-	TRBV5-6	TRBJ2-1	TRBD2	TGTGCCAGCACCCATTGGGCGGGGGGAGACAATGAGCAGTTCTTC	CASTHWAGGDNEQFF
-	TRBV7-9	TRBJ1-1	-	TGTGCCAGCAGCTTAACGACAGGTTACCTCCAGGCCACTGAAGCTTTCTTT	CASSLTTGYLQATEAFF
once	TRBV28	TRBJ1-2	-	TGTGCCAGCCAAACTGTTAACTATGGCTACACCTTC	CASQTVNYGYTF
few	TRBV7-2	TRBJ1-2	TRBD1	TGTGCCAGCAGCTTTGACAGGGATCGCGGCTACACCTTC	CASSFDRDRGYTF
-	TRBV3-1/TRBV3-2	TRBJ1-6	-	TGTGCCAGCAGCTACTCGCGGGCCAATAATTCACCCCTCCACTTT	CASSYSRANNSPLHF
-	TRBV6-5	TRBJ2-7	TRBD2	TGTGCCAGCAGTTACCCGGGAGGCGAGCAGTACTTC	CASSYPGGEQYF
-	TRBV5-4	TRBJ1-1	TRBD1	TGTGCCAGCAGCCTACTGACAGGGGAAGGGACTGAAGCTTTCTTT	CASSLLTGEGTEAFF
-	TRBV21-1	TRBJ2-7	-	TGTGCCAGCAGCGGGCAGTTGTCCGACGAGCAGTACTTC	CASSGQLSDEQYF
-	TRBV4-1	TRBJ2-5	TRBD2	TGCGCCAGCAGCCCCCGACTAGCGGGGACCCGGTACCAAGAGACCCAGTACTTC	CASSPRLAGTRYQETQYF
-	TRBV12-3/TRBV12-4	TRBJ1-1	-	TGTGCCAGCAAGTGGAGTGACACTGAAGCTTTCTTT	CASKWSDTEAFF
-	TRBV6-2/TRBV6-3	TRBJ2-1	-	TGTGCCAGCAGCCAAACACAGGGCTACAATGAGCAGTTCTTC	CASSQTQGYNEQFF
-	TRBV5-1	TRBJ2-3	-	TGCGCCAGCATGGAGGGCGGGGCAGATACGCAGTATTTT	CASMEGGADTQYF
-	TRBV6-2/TRBV6-3	TRBJ2-1	TRBD2	TGTGCCAGCAGTTATTCGGGACTAGCGGGTATTTACAATGAGCAGTTCTTC	CASSYSGLAGIYNEQFF
-	TRBV19	TRBJ1-5	-	TGTGCCAGTACCGCGACAGTCGCCGGTGAGCCCCAGCATTTT	CASTATVAGEPQHF
-	TRBV29-1	TRBJ2-3	-	TGCAGCGTAGGAACAGCGGGACACACAGATACGCAGTATTTT	CSVGTAGHTDTQYF
-	TRBV5-8	TRBJ2-2	TRBD1	TGTGCCAGCAGCTTGACAGGGGGAGCGAACACCGGGGAGCTGTTTTTT	CASSLTGGANTGELFF
-	TRBV30	TRBJ2-1	TRBD2	TGTGCCTGGAGGGGGGAGCGGGGGAGGTCCTACAATGAGCAGTTCTTC	CAWRGERGRSYNEQFF
-	TRBV5-6	TRBJ2-4	TRBD2	TGTGCCAGCAGCTTGTCTTGGCGGGGGGGTACCAAAAACATTCAGTACTTC	CASSLSWRGGTKNIQYF
-	TRBV13	TRBJ1-1	TRBD1	TGTGCCAGCAGCTACAAGACAGGGGGCACTGAAGCTTTCTTT	CASSYKTGGTEAFF
-	TRBV7-8	TRBJ2-5	TRBD2	TGTGCCAGCAGCTTACCCCGTAGACTAGCGGCGGGGGGTTCCCAGTACTTC	CASSLPRRLAAGGSQYF
-	TRBV4-2	TRBJ2-3	-	TGTGCCAGCAGCCAAGGCCCGTGGACTGACACAGATACGCAGTATTTT	CASSQGPWTDTDTQYF
-	TRBV4-2	TRBJ2-3	TRBD2	TGTGCCAGCAGCCAAGATTGGGATAGCGGGGGGGTGGATACGCAGTATTTT	CASSQDWDSGGVDTQYF
-	TRBV30	TRBJ1-5	-	TGTGCCTGGAGTCCTCACGGTCAGCCCCAGCATTTT	CAWSPHGQPQHF